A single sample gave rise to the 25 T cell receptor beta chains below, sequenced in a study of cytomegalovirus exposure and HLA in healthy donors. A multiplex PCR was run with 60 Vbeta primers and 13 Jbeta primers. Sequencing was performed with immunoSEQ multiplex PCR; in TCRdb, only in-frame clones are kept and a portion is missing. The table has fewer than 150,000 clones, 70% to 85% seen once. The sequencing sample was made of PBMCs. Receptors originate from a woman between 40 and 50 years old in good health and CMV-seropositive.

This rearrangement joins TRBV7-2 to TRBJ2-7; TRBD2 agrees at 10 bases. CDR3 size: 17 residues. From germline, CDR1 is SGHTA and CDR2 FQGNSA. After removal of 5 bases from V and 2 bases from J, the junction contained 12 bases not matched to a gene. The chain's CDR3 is CASSPGRASGSTYEQYF. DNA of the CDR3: TGTGCCAGCAGCCCGGGGCGGGCTAGCGGGAGTACCTACGAGCAGTACTTC.

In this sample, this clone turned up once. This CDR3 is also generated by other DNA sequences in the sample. The CDR3 spells CASSIAGGPNTEAFF. The CDR3 nucleotides read TGTGCCAGTAGTATAGCCGGGGGTCCGAACACTGAAGCTTTCTTT. This rearrangement joins TRBV19 to TRBJ1-1; D is perhaps TRBD1 (5 bases). This CDR3 contains 15 residues. V was shortened by 1 base and J by 1 base, with 10 bases between the two germline ends. Germline values: CDR1 LNHDA, CDR2 SQIVND (reference sequence).

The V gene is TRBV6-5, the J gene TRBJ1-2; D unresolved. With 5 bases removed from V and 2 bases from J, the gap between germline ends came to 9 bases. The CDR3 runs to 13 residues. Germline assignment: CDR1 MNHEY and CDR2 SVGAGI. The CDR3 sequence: CASSRTWNYGYTF. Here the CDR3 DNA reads TGTGCCAGCAGTCGTACATGGAACTATGGCTACACCTTC.

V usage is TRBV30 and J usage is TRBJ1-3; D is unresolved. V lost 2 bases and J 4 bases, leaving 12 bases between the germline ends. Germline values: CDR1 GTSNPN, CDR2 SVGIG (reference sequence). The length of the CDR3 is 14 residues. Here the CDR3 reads CAWSMRARGNTIYF. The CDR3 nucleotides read TGTGCCTGGAGTATGCGAGCGCGAGGAAACACCATATATTTT.

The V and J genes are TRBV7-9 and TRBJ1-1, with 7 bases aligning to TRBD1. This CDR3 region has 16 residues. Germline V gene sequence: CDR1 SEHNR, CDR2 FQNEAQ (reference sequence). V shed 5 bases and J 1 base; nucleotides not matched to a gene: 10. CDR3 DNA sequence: TGTGCCAGCAGCCTCCCCGGCGGGACAGAGAACACTGAAGCTTTCTTT. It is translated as CASSLPGGTENTEAFF.

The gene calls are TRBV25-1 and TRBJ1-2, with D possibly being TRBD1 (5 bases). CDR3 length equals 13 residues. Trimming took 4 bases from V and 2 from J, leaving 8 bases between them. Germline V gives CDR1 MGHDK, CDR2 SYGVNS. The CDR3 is CASSGQWNYGYTF. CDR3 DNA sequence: TGTGCCAGCAGTGGACAGTGGAACTATGGCTACACCTTC.

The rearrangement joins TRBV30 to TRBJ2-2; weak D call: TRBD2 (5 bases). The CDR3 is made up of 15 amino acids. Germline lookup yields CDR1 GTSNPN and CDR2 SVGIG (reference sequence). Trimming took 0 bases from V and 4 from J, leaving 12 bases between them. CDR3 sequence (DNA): TGTGCCTGGAGTGTATATTTCGCGGGCACCGGGGAGCTGTTTTTT. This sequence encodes CAWSVYFAGTGELFF.

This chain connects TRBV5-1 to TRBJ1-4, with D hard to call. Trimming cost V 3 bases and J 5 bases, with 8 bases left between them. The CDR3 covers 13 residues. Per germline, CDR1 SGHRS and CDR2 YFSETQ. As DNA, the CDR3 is TGCGCCAGCAGCTCGGGAGGGAATGAAAAACTGTTTTTT. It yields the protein CASSSGGNEKLFF.

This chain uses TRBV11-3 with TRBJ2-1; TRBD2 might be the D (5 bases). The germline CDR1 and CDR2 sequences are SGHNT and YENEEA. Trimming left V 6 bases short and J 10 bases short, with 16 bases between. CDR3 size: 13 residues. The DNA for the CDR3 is TGTGCCAGCAGTTTCACCGCTACGGGAGAGCAGTTCTTC. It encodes CASSFTATGEQFF. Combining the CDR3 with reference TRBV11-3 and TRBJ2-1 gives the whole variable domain EAGVVQSPRYKIIEKKQPVAFWCNPISGHNTLYWYLQNLGQGPELLIRYENEEAVDDSQLPKDRFSAERLKGVDSTLKIQPAELGDSAVYLCASSFTATGEQFFGPGTRLTVL.

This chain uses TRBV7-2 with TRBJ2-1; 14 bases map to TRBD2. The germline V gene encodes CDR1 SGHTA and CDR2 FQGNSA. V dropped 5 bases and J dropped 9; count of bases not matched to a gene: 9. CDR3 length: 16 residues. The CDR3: CASSPRTSGGLGEQFF. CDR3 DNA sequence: TGTGCCAGCAGCCCGAGGACTAGCGGGGGGTTGGGTGAGCAGTTCTTC. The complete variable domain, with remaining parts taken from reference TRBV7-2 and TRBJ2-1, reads GAGVSQSPSNKVTEKGKDVELRCDPISGHTALYWYRQSLGQGLEFLIYFQGNSAPDKSGLPSDRFSAERTGGSVSTLTIQRTQQEDSAVYLCASSPRTSGGLGEQFFGPGTRLTVL.

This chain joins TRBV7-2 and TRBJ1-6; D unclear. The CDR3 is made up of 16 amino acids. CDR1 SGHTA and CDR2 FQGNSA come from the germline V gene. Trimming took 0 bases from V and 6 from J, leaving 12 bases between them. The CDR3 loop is CASSLASGSGNSPLHF. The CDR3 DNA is TGTGCCAGCAGCTTAGCGTCAGGCTCCGGTAATTCACCCCTCCACTTT.

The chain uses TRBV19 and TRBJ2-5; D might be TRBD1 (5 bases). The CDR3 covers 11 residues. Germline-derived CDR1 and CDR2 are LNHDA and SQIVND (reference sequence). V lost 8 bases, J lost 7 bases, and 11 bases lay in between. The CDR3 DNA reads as TGTGCCAGTTCAAGGGGTGGGACCCAGTACTTC. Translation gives CASSRGGTQYF.

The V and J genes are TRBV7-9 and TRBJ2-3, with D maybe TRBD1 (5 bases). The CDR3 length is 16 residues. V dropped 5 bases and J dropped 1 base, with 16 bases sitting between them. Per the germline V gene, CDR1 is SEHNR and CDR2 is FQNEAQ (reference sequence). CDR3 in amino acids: CASSQLSRAGTDTQYF. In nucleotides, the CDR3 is TGTGCCAGCAGCCAACTGAGCAGGGCCGGCACAGATACGCAGTATTTT.

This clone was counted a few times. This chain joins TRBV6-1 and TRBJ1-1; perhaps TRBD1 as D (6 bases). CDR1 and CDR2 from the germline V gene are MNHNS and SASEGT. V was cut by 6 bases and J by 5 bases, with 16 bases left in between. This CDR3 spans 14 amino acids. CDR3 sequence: CASRFQGRITEAFF. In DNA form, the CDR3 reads TGTGCCAGCAGGTTTCAGGGGCGGATAACTGAAGCTTTCTTT.

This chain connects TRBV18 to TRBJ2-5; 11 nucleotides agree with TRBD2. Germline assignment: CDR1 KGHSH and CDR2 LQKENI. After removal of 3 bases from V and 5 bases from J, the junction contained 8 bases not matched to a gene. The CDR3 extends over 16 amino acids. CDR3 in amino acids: CASSPALSGGEETQYF. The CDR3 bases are TGTGCCAGCTCACCCGCACTTAGCGGGGGGGAGGAGACCCAGTACTTC. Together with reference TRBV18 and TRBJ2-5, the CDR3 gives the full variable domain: NAGVMQNPRHLVRRRGQEARLRCSPMKGHSHVYWYRQLPEEGLKFMVYLQKENIIDESGMPKERFSAEFPKEGPSILRIQQVVRGDSAAYFCASSPALSGGEETQYFGPGTRLLVL.

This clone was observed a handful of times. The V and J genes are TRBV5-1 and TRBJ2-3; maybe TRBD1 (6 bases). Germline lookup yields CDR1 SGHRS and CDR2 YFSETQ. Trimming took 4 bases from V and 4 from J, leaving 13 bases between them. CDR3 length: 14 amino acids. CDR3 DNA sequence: TGCGCCAGCAGCCAAACAGGGTCTGCAGATACGCAGTATTTT. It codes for CASSQTGSADTQYF.

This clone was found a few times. The CDR3 sequence: CASSEWDDRGLNTGELFF. CDR3 in DNA: TGTGCCAGCAGTGAATGGGACGACAGGGGGCTTAACACCGGGGAGCTGTTTTTT. J is TRBJ2-2 and V is TRBV2; TRBD1 matches at 10 bases. The CDR3 runs to 18 residues. V shed 2 bases and J 2 bases; nucleotides not matched to a gene: 8. Germline loops: CDR1 SNHLY, CDR2 FYNNEI.

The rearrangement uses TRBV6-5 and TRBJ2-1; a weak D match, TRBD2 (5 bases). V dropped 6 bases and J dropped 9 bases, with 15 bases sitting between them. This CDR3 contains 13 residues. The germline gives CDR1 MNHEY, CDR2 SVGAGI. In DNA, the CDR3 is TGTGCCAGCAGGCCCACTAGTGAAGGTGAGCAGTTCTTC. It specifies CASRPTSEGEQFF.

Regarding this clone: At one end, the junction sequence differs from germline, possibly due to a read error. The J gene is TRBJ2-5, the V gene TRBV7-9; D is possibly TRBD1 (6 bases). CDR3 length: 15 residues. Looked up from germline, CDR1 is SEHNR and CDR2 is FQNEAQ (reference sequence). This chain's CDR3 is CSSSGATGKEETQYF. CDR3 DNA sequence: TGTTCCAGCTCCGGAGCCACAGGGAAGGAAGAGACCCAGTACTTC.

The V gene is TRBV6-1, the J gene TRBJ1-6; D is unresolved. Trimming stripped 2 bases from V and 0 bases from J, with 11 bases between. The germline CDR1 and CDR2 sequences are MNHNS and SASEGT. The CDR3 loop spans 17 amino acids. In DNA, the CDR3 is TGTGCCAGCAGTGAATACGGGTCCGGCTCCTATAATTCACCCCTCCACTTT. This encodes CASSEYGSGSYNSPLHF.

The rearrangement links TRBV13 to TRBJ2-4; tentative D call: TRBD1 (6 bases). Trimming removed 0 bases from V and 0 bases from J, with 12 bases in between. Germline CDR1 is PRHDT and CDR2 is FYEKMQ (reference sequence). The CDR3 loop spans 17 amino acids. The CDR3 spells CASSLGGGRGAKNIQYF. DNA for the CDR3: TGTGCCAGCAGCTTAGGAGGGGGAAGAGGAGCCAAAAACATTCAGTACTTC.

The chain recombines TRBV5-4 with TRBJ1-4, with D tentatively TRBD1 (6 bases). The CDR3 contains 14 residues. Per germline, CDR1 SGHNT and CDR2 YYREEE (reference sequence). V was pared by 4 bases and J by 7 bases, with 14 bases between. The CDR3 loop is CASSPQGGGEKLFF. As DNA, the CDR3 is TGTGCCAGCAGCCCGCAGGGAGGGGGTGAAAAACTGTTTTTT.

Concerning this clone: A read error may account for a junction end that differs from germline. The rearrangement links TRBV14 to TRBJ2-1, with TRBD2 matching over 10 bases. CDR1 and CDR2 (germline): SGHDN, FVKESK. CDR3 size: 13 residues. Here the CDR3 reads CASTQRAGGPGVF. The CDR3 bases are TGTGCCAGCACTCAAAGAGCGGGAGGGCCCGGGGTCTTC. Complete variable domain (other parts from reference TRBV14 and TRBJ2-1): EAGVTQFPSHSVIEKGQTVTLRCDPISGHDNLYWYRRVMGKEIKFLLHFVKESKQDESGMPNNRFLAERTGGTYSTLKVQPAELEDSGVYFCASTQRAGGPGVFGPGTRLTVL.

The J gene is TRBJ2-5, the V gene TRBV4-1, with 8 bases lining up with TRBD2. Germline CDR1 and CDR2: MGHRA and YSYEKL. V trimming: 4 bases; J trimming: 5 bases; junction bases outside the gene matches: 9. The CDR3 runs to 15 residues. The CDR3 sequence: CASSLPGGGRETQYF. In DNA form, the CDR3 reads TGCGCCAGCAGCCTTCCCGGGGGGGGCCGGGAGACCCAGTACTTC.

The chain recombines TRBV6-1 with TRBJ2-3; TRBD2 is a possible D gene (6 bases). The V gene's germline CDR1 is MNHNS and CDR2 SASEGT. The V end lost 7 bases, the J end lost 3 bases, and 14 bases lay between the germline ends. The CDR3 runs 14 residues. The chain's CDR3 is CASTGRGMTDTQYF. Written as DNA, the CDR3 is TGTGCCAGCACCGGCCGGGGGATGACAGATACGCAGTATTTT.